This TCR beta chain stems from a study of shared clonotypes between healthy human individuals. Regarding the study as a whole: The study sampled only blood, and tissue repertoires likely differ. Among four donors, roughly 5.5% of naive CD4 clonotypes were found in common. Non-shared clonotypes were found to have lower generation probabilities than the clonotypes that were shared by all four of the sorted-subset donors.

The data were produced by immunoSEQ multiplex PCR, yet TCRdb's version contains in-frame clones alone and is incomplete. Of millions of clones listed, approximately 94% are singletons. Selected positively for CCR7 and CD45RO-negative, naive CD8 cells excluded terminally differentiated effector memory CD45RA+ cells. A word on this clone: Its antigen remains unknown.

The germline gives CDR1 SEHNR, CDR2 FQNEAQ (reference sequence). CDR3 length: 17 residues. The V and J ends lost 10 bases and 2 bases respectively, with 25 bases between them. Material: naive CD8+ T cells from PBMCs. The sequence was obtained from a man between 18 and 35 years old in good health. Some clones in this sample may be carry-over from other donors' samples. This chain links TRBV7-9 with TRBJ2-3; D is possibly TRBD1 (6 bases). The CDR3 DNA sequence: TGTGCCACCGAGGGGACCCGGGACAACGGGGCCACAGATACGCAGTATTTT. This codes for CATEGTRDNGATDTQYF.